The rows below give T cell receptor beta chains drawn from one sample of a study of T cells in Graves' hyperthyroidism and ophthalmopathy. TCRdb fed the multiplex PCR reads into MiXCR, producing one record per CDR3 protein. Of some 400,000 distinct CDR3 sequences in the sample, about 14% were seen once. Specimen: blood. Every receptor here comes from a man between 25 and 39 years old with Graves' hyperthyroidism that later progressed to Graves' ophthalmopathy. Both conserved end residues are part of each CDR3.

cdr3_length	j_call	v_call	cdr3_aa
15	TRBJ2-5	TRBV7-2	CASSRTSASGQTQYF
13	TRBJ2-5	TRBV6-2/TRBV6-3	CATTGDGLGTQYF
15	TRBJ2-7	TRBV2	CASSARGANSYEQYF
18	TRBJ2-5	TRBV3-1	CASSQGSVAGGHQETQYF
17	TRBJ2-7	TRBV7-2	CASSLHMGTTALYEQYF
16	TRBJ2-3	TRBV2	CASSDHGRGWTDTQYF
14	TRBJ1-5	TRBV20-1	CSVSRGGSNQPQHF
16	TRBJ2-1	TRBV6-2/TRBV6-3	CASSYPTTTGNNEQFF
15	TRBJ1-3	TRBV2	CASSRDRGNGNTIYF
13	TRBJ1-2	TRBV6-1	CASRTTGVDGYTF
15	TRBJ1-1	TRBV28	CASSFYAGMNTEAFF
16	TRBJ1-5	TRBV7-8	CASSQYGGDSSQPQHF
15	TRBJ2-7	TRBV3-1	CASNTPGQGIYEQYF
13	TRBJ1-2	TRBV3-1	CASSDDSLYGYTF
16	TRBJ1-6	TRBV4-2	CASSQESQGSRSPLHF
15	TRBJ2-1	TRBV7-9	CASSILAGDYNEQFF
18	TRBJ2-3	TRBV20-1	CSASTPLLAGAPQGVQYF
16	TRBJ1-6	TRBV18	CASSPPSQGLDSPLHF
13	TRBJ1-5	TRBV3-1	CASSQTLNQPQHF
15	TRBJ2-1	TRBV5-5	CASSSPGRDVGEQFF
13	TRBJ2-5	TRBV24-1	CATSEGFGETQYF
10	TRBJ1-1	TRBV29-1	CIEMNTEAFF
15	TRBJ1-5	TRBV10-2	CASSLGTGGDQPQHF
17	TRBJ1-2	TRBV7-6	CASSPMGAGFRNYGYTF
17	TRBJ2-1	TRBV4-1	CASSQGGQGWPYNEQFF
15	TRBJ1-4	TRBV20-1	CSARDWRQGNEKLFF
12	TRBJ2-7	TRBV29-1	CSAKPDGYEQYF
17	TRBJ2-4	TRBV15	CATSHRRGLDSKNIQYF
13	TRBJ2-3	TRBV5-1	CASTPVDQDTQYF
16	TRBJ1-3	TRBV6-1	CASSLGTASSGNTIYF
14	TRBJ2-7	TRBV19	CASSSDGTFYEQYF
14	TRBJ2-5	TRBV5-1	CASSSSGVGETQYF
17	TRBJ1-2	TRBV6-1	CASSEEQGAWAYDGYTF
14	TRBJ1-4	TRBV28	CASRGTVVSEKLFF
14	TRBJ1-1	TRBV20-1	CSARDLSRGAQAFF
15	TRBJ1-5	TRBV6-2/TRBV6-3	CASRSGTGANQPQHF
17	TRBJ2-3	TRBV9	CASSLGTSGGVTDTQYF
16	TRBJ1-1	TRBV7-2	CASSLGRGREETEAFF
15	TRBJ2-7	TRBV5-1	CASSPGTGSRYEQYF
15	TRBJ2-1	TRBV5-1	CASSLFGDSYNEQFF
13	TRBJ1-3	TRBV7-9	CASSRRRGNTIYF
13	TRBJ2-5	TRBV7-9	CASSLEGWETQHF
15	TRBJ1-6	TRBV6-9	CVSSYETGGYSPLHF
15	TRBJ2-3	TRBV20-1	CSATRLAPSTDTQYF
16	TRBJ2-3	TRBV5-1	CASSWNRGTPTDTQYF
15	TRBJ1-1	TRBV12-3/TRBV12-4	CASSLQQGMNTEAFF
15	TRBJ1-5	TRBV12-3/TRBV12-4	CASSRDRGHTQPQHF